This entry describes one TCR beta chain. The sample originates from a study of shared clonotypes between healthy human individuals. The junction had 12 bases not matched to a gene; V was cut back by 4 bases and J by 7 bases. The CDR3 extends over 14 amino acids. The germline V gene encodes CDR1 GTSNPN and CDR2 SVGIG (reference sequence). Sequencing used immunoSEQ multiplex PCR; TCRdb keeps in-frame clones, though not all of them. The sample holds around 430,000 clones; around 75% are singletons and the top ten take approximately 13%. The sequence was collected from a woman between 40 and 55 years old in good health. Some clones in this sample may be carry-over from other donors' samples. Material for sequencing was PBMCs. V and J are TRBV30 and TRBJ1-2; 7 positions match TRBD1. CDR3: CAWTGDSLYRGYTF. The CDR3 region has the DNA TGTGCCTGGACCGGGGACAGTCTCTACCGTGGCTACACCTTC. Full variable domain (rest looked up from reference TRBV30 and TRBJ1-2): SQTIHQWPATLVQPVGSPLSLECTVEGTSNPNLYWYRQAAGRGLQLLFYSVGIGQISSEVPQNLSASRPQDRQFILSSKKLLLSDSGFYLCAWTGDSLYRGYTFGSGTRLTVV.